Listed below are T cell receptor beta chains from one sample, sequenced in a study of blood T cell repertoires in COVID-19. Profiled with immunoSEQ multiplex PCR; TCRdb holds only in-frame clones, not every one. This table holds about 380,000 clones, 88% found once. Sequenced input: PBMCs or T cells enriched from blood (not recorded which). These receptors were taken from a woman under 30 who had recovered from COVID-19. CDR3s include the opening cysteine and the closing phenylalanine or tryptophan. The D gene is left open where the match is weak. Part of the rows lack a size; the others show once, few, many or a class for expanded clones.

TRBV7-9	TRBD2	.	TRBJ2-2	TGTGCCAGCCCGGTGATCCCGGGGGGAAACACCGGGGAGCTGTTTTTT	CASPVIPGGNTGELFF
TRBV5-4	TRBD2	many	TRBJ2-7	TGTGCCAGCAGCTACCCAGGACTAGCGGGGGCCCACACTCCTAACGAGCAGTACTTC	CASSYPGLAGAHTPNEQYF
TRBV4-2	.	.	TRBJ2-7	TGTGCCAGCAGCCAAGCTTCCGGGATTTCCGGGTACGAGCAGTACTTC	CASSQASGISGYEQYF
TRBV4-2	TRBD1	.	TRBJ2-2	TGTGCCAGCAGCCAAGATGACAGGGGGTGGACCGGGGAGCTGTTTTTT	CASSQDDRGWTGELFF
TRBV5-6	.	.	TRBJ1-1	TGTGCCAGCAGTTCCTCCTTGGAGGCTTTCTTT	CASSSSLEAFF
TRBV11-2	.	.	TRBJ2-5	TGTGCCAGCAGCTTAGTTAAGGGGCCCGAGACCCAGTACTTC	CASSLVKGPETQYF
TRBV7-9	TRBD1	.	TRBJ1-6	TGTGCCAGCAGCCGGGGACAGGGGGGTTCACCCCTCCACTTT	CASSRGQGGSPLHF
TRBV27	TRBD2	.	TRBJ2-3	TGTGCCAGCAGACCTCTTAGCGGGGGTTTTTCAGATACGCAGTATTTT	CASRPLSGGFSDTQYF
TRBV30	TRBD1	.	TRBJ1-3	TGTGCCTGGAGTGTATCTCCTGGGACAGGGGGCGGCCTCGCGTGGAACACCATATATTTT	CAWSVSPGTGGGLAWNTIYF
TRBV18	TRBD1	.	TRBJ1-2	TGTGCCAGCTCACCTGGGACAGCTGGCTACACCTTC	CASSPGTAGYTF
TRBV6-5	.	.	TRBJ2-3	TGTGCCAGCAGTTATGTCGGGGGGCCCTCAGATACGCAGTATTTT	CASSYVGGPSDTQYF
TRBV5-6	.	.	TRBJ1-1	TGTGCCAGCAGCTTGTTAAGAGAGAACACTGAAGCTTTCTTT	CASSLLRENTEAFF
TRBV30	.	.	TRBJ1-5	TGTGCCTGGAGTGGGGCGGGGAGCAATCAGCCCCAGCATTTT	CAWSGAGSNQPQHF
TRBV9	.	.	TRBJ2-1	TGTGCCAGCAGCGTAGCTTTGACAGAAGAGCAGTTCTTC	CASSVALTEEQFF
TRBV4-3	TRBD1	.	TRBJ1-5	TGCGCCAGCAGCCGAGACAGGGGAGCTCAGCCCCAGCATTTT	CASSRDRGAQPQHF
TRBV29-1	.	.	TRBJ1-1	TGCAGCGCCGACACTGAAGCTTTCTTT	CSADTEAFF
TRBV6-5	.	.	TRBJ1-1	TGTGCCAGCACCCTATCAAGGGGCGGGGAGACTGAAGCTTTCTTT	CASTLSRGGETEAFF
TRBV4-3	.	.	TRBJ2-1	TGCGCCAGCAGCCAAGAGGCGGAGGATGAGCAGTTCTTC	CASSQEAEDEQFF
TRBV4-3	TRBD1	.	TRBJ1-2	TGCGCCAGCAGCACCTTTGGAGGGGGCGCGACCTATGGCTACACCTTC	CASSTFGGGATYGYTF
TRBV5-4	TRBD1	.	TRBJ1-2	TGTGCCAGCAGGCGTGACAGGGACTGCTTC	CASRRDRDCF
TRBV5-1	TRBD2	.	TRBJ2-7	TGCGCCAGCAGCCCCGGGACTAGCGCCTACGAGCAGTACTTC	CASSPGTSAYEQYF
TRBV6-5	.	.	TRBJ2-7	TGTGCCAGCAGGGACAACCCATACGAGCAGTACTTC	CASRDNPYEQYF
TRBV5-4	TRBD2	.	TRBJ2-3	TGTGCCAGCAGCACCCCTAGCGGGGGGCTGACAGATACGCAGTATTTT	CASSTPSGGLTDTQYF
TRBV5-1	TRBD1	.	TRBJ1-5	TGCGCCAGCAGCGAGGGGACAGGGGACAATCAGCCCCAGCATTTT	CASSEGTGDNQPQHF
TRBV21-1	.	.	TRBJ1-4	TGTGCCAGCAGACGGTGGAGTTCTCCTAATGAAAAACTGTTTTTT	CASRRWSSPNEKLFF
TRBV7-3	TRBD2	.	TRBJ2-1	TGTGCCAGCAGCTTAAGTGGGCTAGCGGGGTACAATGAGCAGTTCTTC	CASSLSGLAGYNEQFF
TRBV19	.	.	TRBJ1-6	TGTGCCAGTAGTATTAGTGGCGGTCAGGGATACGGTTCGACGAATTCACCCCTCCACTTT	CASSISGGQGYGSTNSPLHF
TRBV6-1	TRBD1	.	TRBJ2-2	TGTGCCAGCAGTGTCCTAGGACAGGGGGGCACCGGGGAGCTGTTTTTT	CASSVLGQGGTGELFF
TRBV3-1/TRBV3-2	TRBD2	.	TRBJ2-3	TGTGCCAGCAGCCCCGGGGGGGCCATCATAGATACGCAGTATTTT	CASSPGGAIIDTQYF
TRBV5-1	.	.	TRBJ2-3	TGCGCCAGCAGCCGTTGGACAGATAGCACAGATACGCAGTATTTT	CASSRWTDSTDTQYF
TRBV4-2	TRBD2	few	TRBJ2-5	TGTGCCAGCAGCCAAGTTGATAGCGGGGGGATGTACTTC	CASSQVDSGGMYF
TRBV2	.	.	TRBJ1-4	TGTGCCAGCAGGCCGGGTCTCGAAAAACTGTTTTTT	CASRPGLEKLFF
TRBV7-3	TRBD1	.	TRBJ2-1	TGTGCCAGCAGCTTAGGCCACAGGGGTTTTGAGCAGTTCTTC	CASSLGHRGFEQFF
TRBV25-1	TRBD1	.	TRBJ2-7	TGTGCCAGCAGTGTTTATACGGGACAGGGGAAAACCTACGAGCAGTACTTC	CASSVYTGQGKTYEQYF
TRBV5-6	TRBD1	.	TRBJ1-4	TGTGCCAGCAGCGGCCGGACAGGGAGGGTCGTTGAAAAACTGTTTTTT	CASSGRTGRVVEKLFF
TRBV10-3	TRBD2	.	TRBJ2-7	TGTGCCATCCGGGGGGGTTACGAGCAGTACTTC	CAIRGGYEQYF
TRBV5-1	.	.	TRBJ1-6	TGCGCCAGCAGCTTGGCCGACAGGAGTGATTCACCCCTCCACTTT	CASSLADRSDSPLHF
TRBV10-3	.	.	TRBJ2-6	TGTGCCGGCAGACAGAGCTCTGGGGCCAACGTCCTGACTTTC	CAGRQSSGANVLTF
TRBV6-5	.	once	TRBJ1-1	TGTGCCAGCAGTTCGGGATCGCTGAACACTGAAGCTTTCTTT	CASSSGSLNTEAFF
TRBV28	TRBD1	.	TRBJ2-6	TGTGCCAGCAGGGAGACCCCCGGGACAGGGGCATCTGGGGCCAACGTCCTGACTTTC	CASRETPGTGASGANVLTF
TRBV3-1/TRBV3-2	TRBD2	.	TRBJ2-3	TGTGCCAGCAGCCAAGGGGCGGGGGGGCCAGTCCCAGATACGCAGTATTTT	CASSQGAGGPVPDTQYF